The present T cell receptor beta chain was sequenced within a study of beta chain features in type 1 diabetes. General study points: Across patients, naive, central memory and Treg TCRB repertoires exhibited apparently greater similarity than was observed across healthy donors.

V lost 0 bases, J lost 4 bases, and 18 bases lay in between. CDR1 and CDR2 (germline): SGDLS, YYNGEE. The CDR3 contains 17 residues. Reverse transcription of all isolated RNA meant that expressed TCRB transcripts were sequenced. Using immunoSEQ multiplex PCR, the repertoire was profiled, and TCRdb retains in-frame clones only, with some absent. Among under 800,000 clones listed, less than 20% were seen once. This clone was counted only a few times. Its antigen is unknown. Sequenced sample: naive CD4+ T cells from blood. V is TRBV9 and J is TRBJ2-3, with D unclear. The origin of this receptor is a man in his late teens or twenties in good health. The CDR3 bases are TGTGCCAGCAGCGTAGGAGTCCTCCGGTCCTTGGCAGATACGCAGTATTTT. This translates into CASSVGVLRSLADTQYF.